This T cell receptor (beta chain) was sequenced during a study of T cells and copy number aberrations in small-cell lung cancer. This table comes from immunoSEQ multiplex PCR, and its TCRdb copy is limited to in-frame clones, with some not included. Here the sample spans roughly 8,900 clones, over 60% being singletons. The CDR3 sequence is 15 residues long. With 1 base removed from V and 5 bases from J, the gap between germline ends came to 12 bases. Germline CDR1 reads SGHTA; CDR2 reads FQGNSA. The specimen sequenced was normal tissue next to the tumor. The sequence was collected from a man between 60 and 75 years old with small cell lung cancer. The chain links TRBV7-2 to TRBJ1-5; weak D call: TRBD1 (5 bases). This CDR3 is CASSLVGTSHQPQHF. The CDR3 DNA is TGTGCCAGCAGCTTAGTCGGGACTTCCCATCAGCCCCAGCATTTT. Together with reference TRBV7-2 and TRBJ1-5, the CDR3 gives the full variable domain: GAGVSQSPSNKVTEKGKDVELRCDPISGHTALYWYRQSLGQGLEFLIYFQGNSAPDKSGLPSDRFSAERTGGSVSTLTIQRTQQEDSAVYLCASSLVGTSHQPQHFGDGTRLSIL.